Listed below are T cell receptor beta chains from one sample, sequenced in a study of T cell responses to AZD1222 COVID-19 vaccine. The method was immunoSEQ multiplex PCR; TCRdb's version includes in-frame clones alone and lacks a portion of them. The table has tens of thousands of clones, under 85% seen once. Sequenced here: peripheral blood, sampled on day 0 of MenACWY control vaccination. The origin of the receptors is an adult in good health. Both conserved end residues are part of each CDR3. The D gene is left open where the match is weak. Rows may omit the clone size; those that give it use once, few, many or a size class.

CDR3nt | CDR3aa | v_gene | d_gene | abundance | j_gene
TGTGCCAGCAGACCATCAGGGATGAACACTGAAGCTTTCTTT | CASRPSGMNTEAFF | TRBV6-5 | - | - | TRBJ1-1
TGTGCCAGCAGCATGGGACAGGGGGCCCCTAACTATGGCTACACCTTC | CASSMGQGAPNYGYTF | TRBV5-4 | TRBD1 | - | TRBJ1-2
TGTGCCAGCAGGTGGACTAGCGGACTGGAGGATACGCAGTATTTT | CASRWTSGLEDTQYF | TRBV27 | TRBD2 | - | TRBJ2-3
TGTGCCAGCTGGACTAGCGGGAAACCCTACGAGCAGTACTTC | CASWTSGKPYEQYF | TRBV2 | TRBD2 | - | TRBJ2-7
TGTGCCAGCAGTTTGACAATCGGGAGTGAAAAACTGTTTTTT | CASSLTIGSEKLFF | TRBV6-5 | - | - | TRBJ1-4
TGTGCCAGCAGCTTGGCCTTTCGTATCGGACAGGGTTTCGGGGAGCAGTACTTC | CASSLAFRIGQGFGEQYF | TRBV5-8 | TRBD1 | - | TRBJ2-7
TGCGCCAGCAGTGGGATTTCGGACAGGGAGGGCAATCAGCCCCAGCATTTT | CASSGISDREGNQPQHF | TRBV23-1 | TRBD1 | - | TRBJ1-5
TGTGCCAGCTCAGCGGGGGTCCTTAATTCACCCCTCCACTTT | CASSAGVLNSPLHF | TRBV18 | - | - | TRBJ1-6
TGCGCCAGCAGGGGAAGTTCTACCATAAACACTGAAGCTTTCTTT | CASRGSSTINTEAFF | TRBV5-1 | - | - | TRBJ1-1
TGTGCCAGCAGCTCGCTGGACAGATATGGCTACACCTTC | CASSSLDRYGYTF | TRBV7-2 | - | - | TRBJ1-2
TGTGCCAGCAGCCGGGACAATAATGAAAAACTGTTTTTT | CASSRDNNEKLFF | TRBV12-3/TRBV12-4 | - | - | TRBJ1-4
TGTGCCAGTAGTATCGAGCTGCCGGACAGACAGGGTGACTACTATGGCTACACCTTC | CASSIELPDRQGDYYGYTF | TRBV19 | TRBD1 | - | TRBJ1-2
TGTGCCATCAGTCCGGGACAGGGAAGAGATGGCTACACCTTC | CAISPGQGRDGYTF | TRBV10-3 | TRBD1 | - | TRBJ1-2
TGTGCCAGCAGCACCACAGGGGGGACTGAAGCTTTCTTT | CASSTTGGTEAFF | TRBV6-5 | TRBD1 | - | TRBJ1-1
TGTGCCACCAGCAGAGATGGGCGGACAGTCTATGGCTACACCTTC | CATSRDGRTVYGYTF | TRBV15 | - | - | TRBJ1-2
TGTGCCTGGAGACAGGGTCAGCCCCAGCATTTT | CAWRQGQPQHF | TRBV30 | - | - | TRBJ1-5
TGTGCCACCAGTGATTTTCAGGGTAAAGCTTTCTTT | CATSDFQGKAFF | TRBV24-1 | - | - | TRBJ1-1
TGTGCCAGCAGCTTAACGAGCGGGGCCTTCGAGACCCAGTACTTC | CASSLTSGAFETQYF | TRBV7-9 | TRBD2 | few | TRBJ2-5
TGTGCCAGCAGCTTAGGGGGATTTCAGCCCCAGCATTTT | CASSLGGFQPQHF | TRBV7-8 | - | - | TRBJ1-5
TGTGCCAGCAGTAATGTTAACACTGAAGCTTTCTTT | CASSNVNTEAFF | TRBV28 | - | - | TRBJ1-1
TGCGCCAGCAGCTTTGGACATGAGGGGGGCACTGAAGCTTTCTTT | CASSFGHEGGTEAFF | TRBV5-1 | - | once | TRBJ1-1
TGTGCCATCAGTGATCCCCCAGGGCCAACCTATGGCTACACCTTC | CAISDPPGPTYGYTF | TRBV10-3 | - | - | TRBJ1-2
TGTGCCAGCAGCCAAGGGGGCGGAGGTGAAGCTTTCTTT | CASSQGGGGEAFF | TRBV14 | - | few | TRBJ1-1
TGTGCCAGCAGTGCGACTCGGGCCTATAATTCACCCCTCCACTTT | CASSATRAYNSPLHF | TRBV2 | - | - | TRBJ1-6
TGTGCCAGCAGCCGCTCCACCGGGACAGGGGAATACGAGCAGTTCTTC | CASSRSTGTGEYEQFF | TRBV14 | TRBD1 | few | TRBJ2-1
TGTGCCAGCAGCCCCCGGGGACGAGCGGGAGATATAGGGGAGCAGTTCTTC | CASSPRGRAGDIGEQFF | TRBV7-7 | TRBD2 | - | TRBJ2-1
TGTGCCAGCAGCCAACCAGGGCTTGGCTATGGCTACACCTTC | CASSQPGLGYGYTF | TRBV3-1/TRBV3-2 | - | - | TRBJ1-2
TGTGCCAGCAGCCAAGACCCCCAAAGCCTCGAGGGCTACACCTTC | CASSQDPQSLEGYTF | TRBV3-1/TRBV3-2 | - | - | TRBJ1-2
TGTGCCAGTAGGGTAAGCAATCAGCCCCAGCATTTT | CASRVSNQPQHF | TRBV6-5 | - | - | TRBJ1-5
TGCGCCAGCAGCGCGGGACACCTCGGGACCGGGGAGCTGTTTTTT | CASSAGHLGTGELFF | TRBV5-1 | - | - | TRBJ2-2
TGTGCCAGCACTTTGACCGCAACCCGCCCTGAAGCTTTCTTT | CASTLTATRPEAFF | TRBV6-5 | - | once | TRBJ1-1
TGCGCCAGCAGCGTCGGACTAGCGGGGGGCCCCCTACAAGATACGCAGTATTTT | CASSVGLAGGPLQDTQYF | TRBV5-1 | TRBD2 | - | TRBJ2-3
TGTGCCAGCAGCCAGGGACTAGCGGGAAATGAGCAGTTCTTC | CASSQGLAGNEQFF | TRBV14 | TRBD2 | - | TRBJ2-1
TGTGCCAATCAAGCAGGGGGCGTTCAGCCCCAGCATTTT | CANQAGGVQPQHF | TRBV19 | TRBD1 | few | TRBJ1-5
TGTGCCAGCAGCTTGGAAGGCCAGAACACTGAAGCTTTCTTT | CASSLEGQNTEAFF | TRBV5-4 | - | - | TRBJ1-1
TGTGCCAGCAGCCGGCGGACCGAAAACTATGGCTACACCTTC | CASSRRTENYGYTF | TRBV7-2 | - | - | TRBJ1-2
TGCAGCGTCTTGTCCCAGGGGGTAAATACGCAGTATTTT | CSVLSQGVNTQYF | TRBV29-1 | TRBD1 | few | TRBJ2-3
TGTGCCAGCAGTTACTCTGGGGGCAGCAATCAGCCCCAGCATTTT | CASSYSGGSNQPQHF | TRBV6-5 | - | - | TRBJ1-5
TGCAGCGTCGGGTGGGCAGGGGCCAATGAGCAGTTCTTC | CSVGWAGANEQFF | TRBV29-1 | - | - | TRBJ2-1
TGTGCCAGCAGTTTAGGTCAGCGGACTGAAGCTTTCTTT | CASSLGQRTEAFF | TRBV12-3/TRBV12-4 | - | - | TRBJ1-1
TGCGCCAGCAGCCTGTATGGGACAGGCCAAGAGACCCAGTACTTC | CASSLYGTGQETQYF | TRBV5-1 | TRBD1 | - | TRBJ2-5
TGTGCCAGCAGCTTAGCGCAGGGAATGGACACTGAAGCTTTCTTT | CASSLAQGMDTEAFF | TRBV7-9 | - | - | TRBJ1-1
TGTGCCAGCAGCTTAGGGCCAAGGATGGGAAACACCATATATTTT | CASSLGPRMGNTIYF | TRBV7-2 | - | - | TRBJ1-3
TGTGCCAGCTCAGCGGGGAGAAGCTCCTACAATGAGCAGTTCTTC | CASSAGRSSYNEQFF | TRBV18 | - | - | TRBJ2-1
TGCGCCAGCAGTGAGGATGGGAGTTGGTACTTC | CASSEDGSWYF | TRBV10-1 | - | - | TRBJ2-7
TGCGCCAGCAGTGAGGGTGAGCAGTTCTTC | CASSEGEQFF | TRBV10-1 | - | - | TRBJ2-1
TGTGCCAGCACCTTCGACGGATCAACTGAAGCTTTCTTT | CASTFDGSTEAFF | TRBV2 | - | - | TRBJ1-1
TGTGCCAGCAGCTTAGGGGACACTGACACAGATACGCAGTATTTT | CASSLGDTDTDTQYF | TRBV11-1 | - | - | TRBJ2-3
TGTGCCAGCAGTGAATACCAGAAGGGAAACACCATATATTTT | CASSEYQKGNTIYF | TRBV25-1 | - | - | TRBJ1-3
TGTGCCACCAGCAGAGGGCGGGGAAACTACAATGAGCAGTTCTTC | CATSRGRGNYNEQFF | TRBV15 | - | - | TRBJ2-1
TGTGCCATCAGTGAGTCGGGGGGCTCGAGCGATACGCAGTATTTT | CAISESGGSSDTQYF | TRBV10-3 | - | - | TRBJ2-3
TGTGCCAGCAGTGTGTCCCCTTGGACAGGGAAGATTCAGCCCCAGCATTTT | CASSVSPWTGKIQPQHF | TRBV28 | TRBD1 | - | TRBJ1-5
TGTGCCTGGAGTGTACAGGGGGCCGGTGGTAATCAGCCCCAGCATTTT | CAWSVQGAGGNQPQHF | TRBV30 | TRBD1 | - | TRBJ1-5
TGTGCCAGCAGCGGCCCTAGCTCCTACGAGCAGTACTTC | CASSGPSSYEQYF | TRBV9 | - | - | TRBJ2-7
TGCGCCAGCAGCTTCGACAGGGGGCTCACTGAAGCTTTCTTT | CASSFDRGLTEAFF | TRBV5-1 | TRBD1 | - | TRBJ1-1
TGTGCCAGCAGCCGAGAGGGAAACACCATATATTTT | CASSREGNTIYF | TRBV11-2 | - | - | TRBJ1-3
TGTGCCAGCAGTAGCGGGGGCACTGAAGCTTTCTTT | CASSSGGTEAFF | TRBV28 | - | - | TRBJ1-1
TGTGCCAGCAGTGGACAACGATATAATTCACCCCTCCACTTT | CASSGQRYNSPLHF | TRBV27 | - | - | TRBJ1-6